This section outlines one TCR beta chain sequence together with its context. One junction end disagrees with the germline gene, perhaps due to a read error. For sequencing, patients were chosen who had shown expansion of CD8+CD57+ cells by flow cytometry. Every one of the patients had aplastic anemia (severe, acquired). The length of the CDR3 is 14 residues. Germline CDR1 reads ENHRY; CDR2 reads SYGVKD. This sample was taken from a study of CD8+CD57+ T cells in acquired aplastic anemia. Study at large: Sorted CD4+ plus CD8+ cells gave DNA averaging 3.2 ug.

CDR3 and TCR beta VDJ profiling relied on a genomic DNA template. Each CDR3 protein gets one entry after TCRdb re-called the reads with MiXCR. The sample has roughly 200,000 distinct CDR3 sequences; 65% are singletons. Sequencing used sorted CD4+, CD8+, or CD8+CD57+ T cells (not recorded which) from PBMCs. The source of this sequence is a human donor with aplastic anemia. This chain uses TRBV10-3 with TRBJ1-1; no clear D. The CDR3 DNA follows: TGTGCCAGCAGTGCAATAGGGCTGAGGGCTGAAGCTTTCTTT. Its protein product is CASSAIGLRAEAFF.